The TCR beta chain described here comes from a study of blood T cell repertoires in COVID-19. Study overall: Researchers got acute and convalescent COVID-19 samples from the United States, Italy and Spain.

Original data processing: Reference gene primer amplification yielded estimated nucleated cell counts. Sequenced by immunoSEQ multiplex PCR; TCRdb stores in-frame clones only, minus some. That table supplies the V and J calls and clone size; D and trimming were determined from the DNA. Of tens of thousands of clones in the sample, about 91% were seen once. From germline, CDR1 is SNHLY and CDR2 FYNNEI. CDR3 length: 14 amino acids. V lost 8 bases and J lost 2, with 15 bases in between. Specimen: peripheral blood. The receptor comes from a man aged 60 to 69 with acute or convalescent COVID-19. The chain links TRBV2 to TRBJ1-1; the D gene is possibly TRBD1 (5 bases). The CDR3 here is CASSGGRDNTEAFF. The CDR3 DNA follows: TGTGCCAGCTCCGGGGGTAGGGACAACACTGAAGCTTTCTTT.